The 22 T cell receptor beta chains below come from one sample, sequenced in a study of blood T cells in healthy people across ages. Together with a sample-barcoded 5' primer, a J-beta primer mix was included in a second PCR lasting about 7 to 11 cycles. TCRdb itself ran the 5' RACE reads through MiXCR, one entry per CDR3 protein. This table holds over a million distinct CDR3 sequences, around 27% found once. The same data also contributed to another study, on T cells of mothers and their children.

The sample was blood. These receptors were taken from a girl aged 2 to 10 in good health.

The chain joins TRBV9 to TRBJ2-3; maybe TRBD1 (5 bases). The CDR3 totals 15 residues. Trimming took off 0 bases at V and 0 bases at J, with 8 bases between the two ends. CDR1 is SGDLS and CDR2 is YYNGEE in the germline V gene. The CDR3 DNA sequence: TGTGCCAGCAGCGTAGGACAGACAAGCACAGATACGCAGTATTTT. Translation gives CASSVGQTSTDTQYF.

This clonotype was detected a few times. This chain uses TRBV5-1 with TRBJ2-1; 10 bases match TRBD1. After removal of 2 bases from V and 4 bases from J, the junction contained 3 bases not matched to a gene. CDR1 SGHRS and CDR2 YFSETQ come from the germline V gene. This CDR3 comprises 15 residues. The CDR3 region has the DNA TGCGCCAGCAGCTTCGAGGGACAGGGGTACAATGAGCAGTTCTTC. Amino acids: CASSFEGQGYNEQFF.

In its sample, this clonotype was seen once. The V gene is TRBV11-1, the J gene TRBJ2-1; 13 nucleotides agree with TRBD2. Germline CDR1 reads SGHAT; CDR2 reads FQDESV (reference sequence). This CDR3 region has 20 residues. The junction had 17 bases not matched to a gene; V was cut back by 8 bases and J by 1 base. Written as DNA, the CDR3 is TGTGCCAGCTTCGTCTACGTACTAGCGGGAGGGACGGCGTCCTACAATGAGCAGTTCTTC. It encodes CASFVYVLAGGTASYNEQFF.

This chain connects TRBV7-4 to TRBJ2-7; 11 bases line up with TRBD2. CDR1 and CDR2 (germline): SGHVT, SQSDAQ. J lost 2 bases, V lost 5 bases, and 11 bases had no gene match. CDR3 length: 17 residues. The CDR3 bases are TGTGCCAGCAGCCCGACCACCAGACTAGCGGGACCCTACGAGCAGTACTTC. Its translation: CASSPTTRLAGPYEQYF.

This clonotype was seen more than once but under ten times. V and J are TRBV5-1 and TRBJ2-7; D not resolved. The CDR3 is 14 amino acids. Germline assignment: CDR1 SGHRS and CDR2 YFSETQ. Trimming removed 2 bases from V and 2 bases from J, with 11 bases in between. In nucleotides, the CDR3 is TGCGCCAGCAGCTTACAGAGTCTTCCCTACGAGCAGTACTTC. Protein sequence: CASSLQSLPYEQYF.

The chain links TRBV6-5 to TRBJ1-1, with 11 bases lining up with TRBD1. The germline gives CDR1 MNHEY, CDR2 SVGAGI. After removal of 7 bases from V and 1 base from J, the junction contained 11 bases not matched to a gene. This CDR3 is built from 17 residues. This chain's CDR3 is CASIPAIGQGANTEAFF. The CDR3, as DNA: TGTGCCAGCATTCCCGCTATAGGACAGGGGGCGAACACTGAAGCTTTCTTT.

DNA of the CDR3: TGTGCCAGCAGCCATCCACAGGGGGTCTCAACCGGGGAGCTGTTTTTT. Translated, it gives CASSHPQGVSTGELFF. The chain employs TRBV14 and TRBJ2-2; 8 nucleotides line up with TRBD1. The length of the CDR3 is 16 residues. Germline values: CDR1 SGHDN, CDR2 FVKESK. Unmatched junction bases numbered 8, after V lost 3 bases and J lost 5 bases.

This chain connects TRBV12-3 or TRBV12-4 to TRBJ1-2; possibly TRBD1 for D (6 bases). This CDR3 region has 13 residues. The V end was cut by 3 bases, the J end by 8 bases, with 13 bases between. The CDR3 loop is CASSFPGAGGYTF. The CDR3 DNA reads TGTGCCAGCAGTTTCCCAGGGGCAGGGGGCTACACCTTC.

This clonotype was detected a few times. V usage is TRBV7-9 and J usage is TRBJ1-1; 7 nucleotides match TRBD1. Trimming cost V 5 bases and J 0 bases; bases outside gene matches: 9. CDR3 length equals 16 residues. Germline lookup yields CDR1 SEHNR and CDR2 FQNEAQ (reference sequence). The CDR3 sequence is CASSRTGQQMNTEAFF. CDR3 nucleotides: TGTGCCAGCAGCCGAACGGGACAGCAGATGAACACTGAAGCTTTCTTT.

The CDR3 DNA reads TGCAGCGTTGAGGCTGGACGGCAAGAGACCCAGTACTTC. Amino acid sequence: CSVEAGRQETQYF. The chain carries TRBV29-1 and TRBJ2-5; no clear D gene. CDR1 is SQVTM and CDR2 is ANQGSEA in the germline V gene. V lost 3 bases and J 2 bases, leaving 10 bases between the germline ends. The CDR3 covers 13 residues. Complete variable domain (other parts from reference TRBV29-1 and TRBJ2-5): SAVISQKPSRDICQRGTSLTIQCQVDSQVTMMFWYRQQPGQSLTLIATANQGSEATYESGFVIDKFPISRPNLTFSTLTVSNMSPEDSSIYLCSVEAGRQETQYFGPGTRLLVL.

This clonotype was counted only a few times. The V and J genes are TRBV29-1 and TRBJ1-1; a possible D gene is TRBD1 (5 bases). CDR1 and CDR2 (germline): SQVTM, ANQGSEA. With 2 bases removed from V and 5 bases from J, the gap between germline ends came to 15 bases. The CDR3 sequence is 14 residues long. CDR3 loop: CSVELRAGRTEAFF. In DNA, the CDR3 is TGCAGCGTTGAACTCAGGGCGGGCCGTACTGAAGCTTTCTTT.

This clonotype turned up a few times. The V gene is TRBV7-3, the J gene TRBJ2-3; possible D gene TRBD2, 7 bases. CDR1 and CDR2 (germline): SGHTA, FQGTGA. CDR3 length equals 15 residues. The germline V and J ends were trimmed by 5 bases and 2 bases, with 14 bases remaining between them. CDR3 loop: CASSERGGITDTQYF. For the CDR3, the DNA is TGTGCCAGCAGCGAGAGGGGGGGGATCACAGATACGCAGTATTTT.

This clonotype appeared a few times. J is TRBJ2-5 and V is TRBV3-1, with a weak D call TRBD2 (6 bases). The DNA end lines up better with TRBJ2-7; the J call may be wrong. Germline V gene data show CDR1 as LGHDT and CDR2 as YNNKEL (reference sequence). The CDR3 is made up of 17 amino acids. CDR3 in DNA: TGTGCCAGCAGCCAAGACCAGCCGTGGGGAGGTCGAAACGAGCAGTACTTC. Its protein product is CASSQDQPWGGRNEQYF.

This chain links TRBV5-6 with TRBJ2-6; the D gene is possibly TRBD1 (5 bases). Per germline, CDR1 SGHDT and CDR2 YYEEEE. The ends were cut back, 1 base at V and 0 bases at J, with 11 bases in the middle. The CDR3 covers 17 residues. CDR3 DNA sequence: TGTGCCAGCAGCTTGCCCCCGACAGTCTCTGGGGCCAACGTCCTGACTTTC. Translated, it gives CASSLPPTVSGANVLTF.

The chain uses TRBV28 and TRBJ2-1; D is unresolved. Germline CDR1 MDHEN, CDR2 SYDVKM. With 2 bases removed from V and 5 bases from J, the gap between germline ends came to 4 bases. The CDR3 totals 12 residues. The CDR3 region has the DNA TGTGCCAGCAGTTTAGACAACAATGAGCAGTTCTTC. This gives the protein CASSLDNNEQFF.

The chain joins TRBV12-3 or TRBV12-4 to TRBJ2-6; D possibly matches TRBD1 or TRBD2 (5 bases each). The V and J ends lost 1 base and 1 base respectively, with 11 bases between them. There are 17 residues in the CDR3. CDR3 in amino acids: CASSLDEGFSGANVLTF. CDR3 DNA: TGTGCCAGCAGTTTAGATGAGGGGTTTTCTGGGGCCAACGTCCTGACTTTC.

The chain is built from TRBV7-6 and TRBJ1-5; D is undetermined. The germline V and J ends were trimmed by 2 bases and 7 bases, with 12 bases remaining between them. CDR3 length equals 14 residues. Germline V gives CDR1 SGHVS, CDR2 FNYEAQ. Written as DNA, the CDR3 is TGTGCCAGCAGCTTAAGCCCGGGTGAGCAGCCCCAGCATTTT. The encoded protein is CASSLSPGEQPQHF.

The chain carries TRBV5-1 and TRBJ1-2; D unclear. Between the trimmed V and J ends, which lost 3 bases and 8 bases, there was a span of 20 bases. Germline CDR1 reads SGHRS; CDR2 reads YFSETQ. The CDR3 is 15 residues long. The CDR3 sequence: CASSYGLDLTEGYTF. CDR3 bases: TGCGCCAGCAGCTACGGATTGGACCTCACGGAAGGCTACACCTTC.

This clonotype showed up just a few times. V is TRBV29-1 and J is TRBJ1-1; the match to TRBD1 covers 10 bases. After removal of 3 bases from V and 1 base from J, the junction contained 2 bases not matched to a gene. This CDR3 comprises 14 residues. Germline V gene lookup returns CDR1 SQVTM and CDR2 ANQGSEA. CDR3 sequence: CSVDRDRGNTEAFF. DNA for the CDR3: TGCAGCGTTGACCGGGACAGGGGGAACACTGAAGCTTTCTTT.

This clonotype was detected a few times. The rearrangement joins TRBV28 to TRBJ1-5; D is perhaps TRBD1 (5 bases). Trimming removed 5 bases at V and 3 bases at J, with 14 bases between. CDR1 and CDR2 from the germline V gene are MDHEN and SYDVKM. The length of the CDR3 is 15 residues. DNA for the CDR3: TGTGCCAGCAGTACCCCACAGGTCCACAATCAGCCCCAGCATTTT. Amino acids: CASSTPQVHNQPQHF.

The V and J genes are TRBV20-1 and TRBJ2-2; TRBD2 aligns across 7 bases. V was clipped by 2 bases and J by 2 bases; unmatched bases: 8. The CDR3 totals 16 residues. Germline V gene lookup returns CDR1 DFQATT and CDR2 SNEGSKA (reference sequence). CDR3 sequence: CSARPSGVPNTGELFF. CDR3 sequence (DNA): TGCAGTGCTAGACCCAGCGGGGTGCCCAACACCGGGGAGCTGTTTTTT.

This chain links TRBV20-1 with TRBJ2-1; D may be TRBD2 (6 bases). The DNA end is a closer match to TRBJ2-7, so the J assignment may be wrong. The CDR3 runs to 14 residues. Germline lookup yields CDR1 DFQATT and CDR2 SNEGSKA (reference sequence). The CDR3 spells CSARREPPNYEQYF. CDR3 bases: TGCAGTGCTAGACGGGAGCCTCCCAACTACGAGCAGTACTTC.